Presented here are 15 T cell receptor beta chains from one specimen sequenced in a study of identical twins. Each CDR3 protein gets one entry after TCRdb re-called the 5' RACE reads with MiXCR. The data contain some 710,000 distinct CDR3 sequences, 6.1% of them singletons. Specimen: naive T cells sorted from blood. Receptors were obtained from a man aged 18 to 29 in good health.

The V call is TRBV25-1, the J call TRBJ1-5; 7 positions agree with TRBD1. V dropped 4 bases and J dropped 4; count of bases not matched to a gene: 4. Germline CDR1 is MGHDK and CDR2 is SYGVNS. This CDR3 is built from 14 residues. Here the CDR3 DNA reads TGTGCCAGCAGTGGAACAGGGGATAATCAGCCCCAGCATTTT. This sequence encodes CASSGTGDNQPQHF.

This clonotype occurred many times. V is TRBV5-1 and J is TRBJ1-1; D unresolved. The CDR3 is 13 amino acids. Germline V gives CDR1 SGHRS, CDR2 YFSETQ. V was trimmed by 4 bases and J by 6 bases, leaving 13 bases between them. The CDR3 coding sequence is TGCGCCAGCAGCCCCCCCGGGGAAGCTGAAGCTTTCTTT. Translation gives CASSPPGEAEAFF.

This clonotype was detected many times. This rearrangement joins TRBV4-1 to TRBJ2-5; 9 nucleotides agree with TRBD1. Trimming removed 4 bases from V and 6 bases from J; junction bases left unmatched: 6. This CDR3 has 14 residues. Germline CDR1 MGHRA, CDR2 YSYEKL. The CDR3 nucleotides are TGCGCCAGCAGCCTAGCAGGGACAGGGAAGACCCAGTACTTC. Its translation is CASSLAGTGKTQYF.

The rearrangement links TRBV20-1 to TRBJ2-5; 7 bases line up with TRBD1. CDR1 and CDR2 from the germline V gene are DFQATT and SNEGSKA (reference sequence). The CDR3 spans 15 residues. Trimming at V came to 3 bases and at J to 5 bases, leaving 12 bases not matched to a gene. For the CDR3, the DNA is TGCAGTGCTAGTGTCGCCTCTACAGGGGAGGAGACCCAGTACTTC. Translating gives CSASVASTGEETQYF.

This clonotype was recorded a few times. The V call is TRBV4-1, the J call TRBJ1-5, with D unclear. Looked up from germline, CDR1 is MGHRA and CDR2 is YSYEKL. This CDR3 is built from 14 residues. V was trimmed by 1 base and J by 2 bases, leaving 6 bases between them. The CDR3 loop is CASSQVGGNQPQHF. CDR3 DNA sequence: TGCGCCAGCAGCCAAGTTGGGGGCAATCAGCCCCAGCATTTT.

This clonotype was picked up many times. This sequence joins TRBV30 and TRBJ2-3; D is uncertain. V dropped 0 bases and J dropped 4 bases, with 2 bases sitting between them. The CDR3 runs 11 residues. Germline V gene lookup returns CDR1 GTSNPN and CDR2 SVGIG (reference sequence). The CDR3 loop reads CAWSVSDTQYF. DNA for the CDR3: TGTGCCTGGAGTGTCTCAGATACGCAGTATTTT.

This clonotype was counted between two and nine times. The CDR3 region is CATSVGGAYGQETQYF. Here the CDR3 DNA reads TGTGCCACCAGTGTGGGAGGGGCTTACGGCCAAGAGACCCAGTACTTC. The chain links TRBV24-1 to TRBJ2-5, with 7 bases fitting TRBD2. Germline V gene data show CDR1 as KGHDR and CDR2 as SFDVKD. The CDR3 contains 16 residues. Trimming removed 5 bases from V and 1 base from J; junction bases left unmatched: 9.

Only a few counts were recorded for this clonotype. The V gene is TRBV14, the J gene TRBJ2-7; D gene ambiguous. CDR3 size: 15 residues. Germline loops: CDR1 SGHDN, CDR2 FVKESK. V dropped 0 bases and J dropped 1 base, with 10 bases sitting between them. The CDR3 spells CASSQDQGQSYEQYF. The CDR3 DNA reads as TGTGCCAGCAGCCAAGATCAAGGCCAATCCTACGAGCAGTACTTC.

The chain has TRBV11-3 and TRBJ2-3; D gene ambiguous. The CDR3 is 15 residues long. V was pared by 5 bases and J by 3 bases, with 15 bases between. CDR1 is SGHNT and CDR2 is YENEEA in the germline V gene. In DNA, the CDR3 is TGTGCCAGCAGCCCCTGGGCGGAGTCGACAGATACGCAGTATTTT. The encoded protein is CASSPWAESTDTQYF. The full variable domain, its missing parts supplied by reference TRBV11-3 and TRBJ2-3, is EAGVVQSPRYKIIEKKQPVAFWCNPISGHNTLYWYLQNLGQGPELLIRYENEEAVDDSQLPKDRFSAERLKGVDSTLKIQPAELGDSAVYLCASSPWAESTDTQYFGPGTRLTVL.

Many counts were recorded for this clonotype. CDR3 coding DNA: TGTGCCAGCAGGTTAACAGGGACTGAAGCTTTCTTT. It is translated as CASRLTGTEAFF. The rearrangement joins TRBV12-3 or TRBV12-4 to TRBJ1-1, with D possibly matching TRBD1 (6 bases). The CDR3 loop spans 12 amino acids. With 6 bases removed from V and 5 bases from J, the gap between germline ends came to 10 bases.

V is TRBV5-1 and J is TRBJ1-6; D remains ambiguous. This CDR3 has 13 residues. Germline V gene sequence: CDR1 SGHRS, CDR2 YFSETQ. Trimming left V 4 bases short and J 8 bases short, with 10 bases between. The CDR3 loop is CASSGSGDSPLHF. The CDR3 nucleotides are TGCGCCAGCAGCGGCTCTGGGGATTCACCCCTCCACTTT.

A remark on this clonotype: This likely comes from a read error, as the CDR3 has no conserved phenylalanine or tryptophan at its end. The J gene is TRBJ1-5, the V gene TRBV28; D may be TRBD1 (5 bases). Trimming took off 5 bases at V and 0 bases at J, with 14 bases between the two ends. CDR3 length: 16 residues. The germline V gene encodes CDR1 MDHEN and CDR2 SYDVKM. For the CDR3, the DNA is TGTGCCAGCAGTGAGACAGTCGTTTATAGCAATCAGCCCCAGCATTGT. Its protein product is CASSETVVYSNQPQHC.

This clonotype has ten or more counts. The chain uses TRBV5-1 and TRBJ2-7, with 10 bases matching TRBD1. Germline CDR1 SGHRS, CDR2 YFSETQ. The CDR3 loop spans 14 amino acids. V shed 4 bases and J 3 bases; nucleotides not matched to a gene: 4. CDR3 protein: CASSTGQGNYEQYV. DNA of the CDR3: TGCGCCAGCAGCACGGGACAGGGGAACTACGAGCAGTACGTC.

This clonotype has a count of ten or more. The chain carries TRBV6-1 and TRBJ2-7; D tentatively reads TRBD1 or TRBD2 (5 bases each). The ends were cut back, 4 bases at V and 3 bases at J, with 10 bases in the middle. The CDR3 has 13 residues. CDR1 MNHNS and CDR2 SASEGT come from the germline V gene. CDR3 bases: TGTGCCAGCAGTGCAGGGAGACGCTACGAGCAGTACTTC. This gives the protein CASSAGRRYEQYF.

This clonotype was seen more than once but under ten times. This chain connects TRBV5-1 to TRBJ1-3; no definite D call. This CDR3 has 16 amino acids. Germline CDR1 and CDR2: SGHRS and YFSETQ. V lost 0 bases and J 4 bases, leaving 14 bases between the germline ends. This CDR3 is CASSLVGSRYGNTIYF. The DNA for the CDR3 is TGCGCCAGCAGCTTGGTTGGATCTCGATACGGAAACACCATATATTTT.